The 17 T cell receptor beta chains reported below all come from one sample, sequenced in a study of blood T cell repertoires in COVID-19. The method was immunoSEQ multiplex PCR; TCRdb's version includes in-frame clones alone and lacks a portion of them. The sample has around 250,000 clones, less than 85% seen once. Sequenced material: peripheral blood. The receptors originated from a woman between 18 and 29 years old with acute or convalescent COVID-19.

This rearrangement joins TRBV6-5 to TRBJ1-6; D gene unclear. The CDR3 totals 12 residues. Germline V gene sequence: CDR1 MNHEY, CDR2 SVGAGI. The V end lost 0 bases, the J end lost 10 bases, and 4 bases lay between the germline ends. The CDR3 sequence: CASSYSQSPLHF. In DNA, the CDR3 is TGTGCCAGCAGTTACTCCCAGTCACCCCTCCACTTT.

The rearrangement links TRBV25-1 to TRBJ1-1; TRBD1 is a possible D gene (5 bases). CDR1 and CDR2 from the germline V gene are MGHDK and SYGVNS. Trimming took off 1 base at V and 4 bases at J, with 10 bases between the two ends. The CDR3 is made up of 14 amino acids. The CDR3 protein is CASSEWGEGTEAFF. CDR3 in DNA: TGTGCCAGCAGTGAATGGGGCGAAGGCACTGAAGCTTTCTTT.

This chain links TRBV5-5 with TRBJ1-5; TRBD1 aligns across 8 bases. Per the germline V gene, CDR1 is SGHKS and CDR2 is YYEKEE (reference sequence). The CDR3 has 17 residues. With V trimmed by 0 bases and J by 7 bases, 12 bases remained unmatched. The CDR3, as DNA: TGTGCCAGCAGCTTGGTCTCGACAGGGGTATTACTGCAGCCCCAGCATTTT. Translating it yields CASSLVSTGVLLQPQHF.

The chain recombines TRBV6-5 with TRBJ2-5, with a tentative D call TRBD1 (6 bases). V shed 7 bases and J shed 5 bases, with 17 bases lying between them. The germline V gene encodes CDR1 MNHEY and CDR2 SVGAGI. This CDR3 region has 14 residues. CDR3 protein: CASTPDRLRETQYF. CDR3 in DNA: TGTGCCAGCACCCCCGACAGGCTCCGGGAGACCCAGTACTTC.

This clone showed up just once. This chain connects TRBV3-1 (or the pseudogene TRBV3-2) to TRBJ2-7, with D possibly TRBD2 on 6 matching bases. This CDR3 region has 14 residues. Germline values: CDR1 LGHDT, CDR2 YNNKEL (reference sequence). Trimming pared 3 bases from V and 3 bases from J, leaving 12 bases between. The CDR3 region is CASSQLSGDYEQYF. For the CDR3, the DNA is TGTGCCAGCAGCCAGCTCTCGGGGGACTACGAGCAGTACTTC.

The rearrangement links TRBV5-5 to TRBJ2-3; 12 nucleotides agree with TRBD1. CDR1 and CDR2 (germline): SGHKS, YYEKEE (reference sequence). This CDR3 region has 18 residues. V was pared by 4 bases and J by 4 bases, with 13 bases of the junction left unmatched. For the CDR3, the DNA is TGTGCCAGCAGCGCTCGGGACAGGGGGCATTTGTGGGCAGATACGCAGTATTTT. It encodes CASSARDRGHLWADTQYF.

The CDR3 DNA follows: TGCGCCAGCAGCTTGGATTGGGGGCCTCCCTACGAGCAGTACTTC. Encoded protein: CASSLDWGPPYEQYF. The chain recombines TRBV5-1 with TRBJ2-7, with D maybe TRBD1 (6 bases). The CDR3 totals 15 residues. Germline V CDR1 and CDR2: SGHRS, YFSETQ. With 0 bases removed from V and 2 bases from J, the gap between germline ends came to 12 bases.

In this sample, this clone turned up once. The sample has other DNA sequences that encode this CDR3 too. This chain joins TRBV27 and TRBJ2-1, with D hard to call. The germline V gene encodes CDR1 MNHEY and CDR2 SMNVEV (reference sequence). This CDR3 comprises 11 residues. The ends were cut back, 3 bases at V and 9 bases at J, with 6 bases in the middle. The CDR3 bases are TGTGCCAGCAGTTTCGGGTCTGAGCAGTTCTTC. This sequence encodes CASSFGSEQFF.

V and J are TRBV7-2 and TRBJ2-7; 8 bases are a match to TRBD2. The V gene end was trimmed by 5 bases and the J gene end by 4 bases; junction bases not matched to a gene: 4. The CDR3 is made up of 13 amino acids. Germline values: CDR1 SGHTA, CDR2 FQGNSA. This CDR3 reads CASSPSGLYEQYF. The CDR3 bases are TGTGCCAGCAGCCCTAGCGGGCTTTACGAGCAGTACTTC. The full variable domain, rest sourced from reference TRBV7-2 and TRBJ2-7, is GAGVSQSPSNKVTEKGKDVELRCDPISGHTALYWYRQSLGQGLEFLIYFQGNSAPDKSGLPSDRFSAERTGGSVSTLTIQRTQQEDSAVYLCASSPSGLYEQYFGPGTRLTVT.

This clone was picked up one time. J is TRBJ2-2 and V is TRBV30, with 8 bases lining up with TRBD1. This CDR3 contains 13 residues. J gave up 5 bases and V 1 base, and 0 bases lay outside the gene matches. The germline V gene has CDR1 GTSNPN and CDR2 SVGIG (reference sequence). CDR3: CAWSGQGTGELFF. The DNA of the CDR3 is TGTGCCTGGAGTGGACAGGGGACCGGGGAGCTGTTTTTT.

The J gene is TRBJ2-7, the V gene TRBV5-6, with D perhaps TRBD2 (5 bases). Looked up from germline, CDR1 is SGHDT and CDR2 is YYEEEE. The CDR3 loop spans 14 amino acids. Deletions cut 1 base from V and 2 bases from J, with 10 bases between. The CDR3 region has the DNA TGTGCCAGCAGCTTGACCTTGGAGGCCTACGAGCAGTACTTC. As protein: CASSLTLEAYEQYF.

This clone was seen a handful of times. The chain recombines TRBV6-5 with TRBJ2-3; D not resolved. Trimming removed 0 bases at V and 0 bases at J, with 7 bases between. There are 15 residues in the CDR3. CDR1 is MNHEY, CDR2 SVGAGI, per germline. In DNA form, the CDR3 reads TGTGCCAGCAGTTACTCGGGCAGAAGCACAGATACGCAGTATTTT. Amino acid sequence: CASSYSGRSTDTQYF.

The genes are TRBV13 and TRBJ2-7, with TRBD2 matching over 9 bases. Trimming cost V 0 bases and J 6 bases; bases outside gene matches: 12. The CDR3 totals 17 residues. Germline-derived CDR1 and CDR2 are PRHDT and FYEKMQ (reference sequence). Here the CDR3 reads CASSLGRSGRRLGEQYF. Written as DNA, the CDR3 is TGTGCCAGCAGCTTAGGTCGGAGCGGGAGGAGGTTGGGCGAGCAGTACTTC.

V usage is TRBV5-8 and J usage is TRBJ1-2; D ambiguous. V was trimmed by 5 bases and J by 5 bases, leaving 28 bases between them. Germline CDR1 SGHTS, CDR2 YDEGEE. The CDR3 extends over 18 amino acids. CDR3 DNA: TGTGCCAGCAGGAGAACGGCTTTTTTTGGACTGCCCACGTATGGCTACACCTTC. As protein: CASRRTAFFGLPTYGYTF.

This chain links TRBV24-1 with TRBJ1-6; D is perhaps TRBD1 (6 bases). The germline CDR1 and CDR2 sequences are KGHDR and SFDVKD. The CDR3 length is 13 residues. Trimming stripped 4 bases from V and 14 bases from J, with 14 bases between. CDR3 sequence (DNA): TGTGCCACCAGTGACCATCAGGGGTTGACCCTCCACTTT. Its protein product is CATSDHQGLTLHF.

This rearrangement joins TRBV7-8 to TRBJ2-7; possible D gene TRBD1, 6 bases. The germline gives CDR1 SGHVS, CDR2 FQNEAQ. V was trimmed by 5 bases and J by 3 bases, leaving 17 bases between them. The CDR3 length is 15 residues. The CDR3 sequence: CASSQGGGDDYEQYF. Here the CDR3 DNA reads TGTGCCAGCAGCCAAGGGGGTGGGGACGACTACGAGCAGTACTTC.

The chain combines TRBV28 with TRBJ2-1, with D perhaps TRBD1 (7 bases). CDR1 and CDR2 from the germline V gene are MDHEN and SYDVKM. The CDR3 has 14 amino acids. V dropped 6 bases and J dropped 12 bases, with 21 bases sitting between them. The DNA for the CDR3 is TGTGCCAGCAGCCTAGGGACAGCCCCGGGGGTGCAGTTCTTC. As protein: CASSLGTAPGVQFF.